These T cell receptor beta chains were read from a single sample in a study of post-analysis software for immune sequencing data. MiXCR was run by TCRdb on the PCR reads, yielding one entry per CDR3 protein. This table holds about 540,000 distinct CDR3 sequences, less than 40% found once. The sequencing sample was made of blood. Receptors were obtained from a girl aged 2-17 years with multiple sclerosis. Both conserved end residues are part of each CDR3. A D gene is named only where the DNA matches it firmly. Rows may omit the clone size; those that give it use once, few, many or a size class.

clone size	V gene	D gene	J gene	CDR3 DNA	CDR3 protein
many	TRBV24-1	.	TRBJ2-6	TGTGCCACCAGTACGGCGGAGGCTGGGGCCAACGTCCTGACTTTC	CATSTAEAGANVLTF
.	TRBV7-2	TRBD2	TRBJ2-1	TGTGCCAGCAGCCCCGGACTAGCGGGGGGGCCGTTCTTC	CASSPGLAGGPFF
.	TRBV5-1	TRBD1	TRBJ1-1	TGCGCCAGCATGGGACAGGGGCTTGGGAACACTGAAGCTTTCTTT	CASMGQGLGNTEAFF
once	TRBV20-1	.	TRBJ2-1	TGCAGTGCTGTCCCCAGCTACAATGAGCAGGTCTTC	CSAVPSYNEQVF
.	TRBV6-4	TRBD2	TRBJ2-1	TGTGCCAGCAGTGACACCCCTGCGGGGGGTACCCACAATGAGCAGGTCTTC	CASSDTPAGGTHNEQVF
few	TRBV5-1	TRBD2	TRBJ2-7	TGCGCCAGCAGCTTGAACGGGGGGGCCGGGTACGAGCAGTACTTC	CASSLNGGAGYEQYF
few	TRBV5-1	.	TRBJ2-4	TGCGCCAGCAGCTTGGCCGAGGGAGGATACATTCAGTACTTC	CASSLAEGGYIQYF
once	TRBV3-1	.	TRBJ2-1	TGTGCCAGCAGCCAAGGGACATGGACGAGTTCCTACAATGAGCAGTTCTTC	CASSQGTWTSSYNEQFF
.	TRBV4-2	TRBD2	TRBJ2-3	TGTGCCAGCAGCCAAGACGTACTAGCGGGGGGCACGGATACGCAGTATTTT	CASSQDVLAGGTDTQYF
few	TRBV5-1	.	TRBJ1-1	TGCGCCAGCAGCCAGATTCCTAACACTGAAGCTTTCTTT	CASSQIPNTEAFF
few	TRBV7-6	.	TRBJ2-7	TGTGCCAGCAGCTTTTCGGGCAATGCCCTAATTTTCTACGAGCAGTACTTC	CASSFSGNALIFYEQYF
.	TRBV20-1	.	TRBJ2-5	TGCAGTGCTAGATGGGGTGGCGGCAAAGAGACCCAGTACTTC	CSARWGGGKETQYF
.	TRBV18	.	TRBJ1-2	TGTGCCAGCTCACCAACTCCCCTATCCCCGGACAGCAACTATGGCTACACCTTC	CASSPTPLSPDSNYGYTF
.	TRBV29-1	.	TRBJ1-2	TGCAGCGTTGGGGATATTCTTTATGGCTACACCTTC	CSVGDILYGYTF
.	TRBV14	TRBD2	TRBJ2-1	TGTGCCAGCAGCCGGGACTACATCAATGAGCAGTTCTTC	CASSRDYINEQFF
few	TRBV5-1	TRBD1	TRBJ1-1	TGCGCCAGCAGCTTGTTTGGCAGGGGGCGGTCGAACACTGAAGCTTTCTTT	CASSLFGRGRSNTEAFF
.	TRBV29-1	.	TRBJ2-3	TGCAGCGTTGCGGTGAGTGGGGACGTCCGATCCAGCACAGATACGCAGTATTTT	CSVAVSGDVRSSTDTQYF
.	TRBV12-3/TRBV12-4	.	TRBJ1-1	TGTGCCAGCAGTCACGCCAAGGGCATCAACACTGAAGCTTTCTTT	CASSHAKGINTEAFF
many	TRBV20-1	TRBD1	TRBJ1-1	TGCAGTGCTAAGGACAGGGAAGTAGTCACTGAAGCTTTCTTT	CSAKDREVVTEAFF
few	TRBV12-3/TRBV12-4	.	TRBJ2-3	TGTGCCAGCAGGTGGGGAGGGGGACTCGAAGACAGAGATACGCAGTATTTT	CASRWGGGLEDRDTQYF
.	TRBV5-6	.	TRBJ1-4	TGTGCCAGCAGCTTGGGGTATAATGAAAAACTGTTTTTT	CASSLGYNEKLFF
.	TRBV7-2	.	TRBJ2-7	TGTGCCAGCAGCCGAAACAGGGTCGAGCAGTACTTC	CASSRNRVEQYF
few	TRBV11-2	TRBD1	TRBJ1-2	TGTGCCAGCAGCTCCTCCGGGACAGTGACGACAAGCTATGGCTACACCTTC	CASSSSGTVTTSYGYTF
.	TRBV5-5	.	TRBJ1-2	TGTGCCAGCAGCCCGCTGGACCGCAACTATGGCTACACCTTC	CASSPLDRNYGYTF
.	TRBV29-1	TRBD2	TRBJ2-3	TGCAGCGTTGAAGATCGGGTAGCGGGGGGCACAGATACGCAGTATTTT	CSVEDRVAGGTDTQYF
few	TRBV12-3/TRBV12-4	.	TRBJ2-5	TGTGCCAGCACCACCCTAGGGGGAAAAGAGACCCAGTACTTC	CASTTLGGKETQYF
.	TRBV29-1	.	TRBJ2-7	TGCAGCGTTGAACTTCTTGGTGTGCAGTACTTC	CSVELLGVQYF
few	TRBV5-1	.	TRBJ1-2	TGCGCCAGCAGCCCCCGACCGGGGGATGGCTACACCTTC	CASSPRPGDGYTF
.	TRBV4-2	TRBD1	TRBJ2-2	TGTGCCAGCAGCCAGCCAGGGGGCGAGGACACCGGGGAGCTGTTTTTT	CASSQPGGEDTGELFF
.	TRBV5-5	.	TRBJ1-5	TGTGCCAGCAGCTTGGAGGTGATAAATCAGCCCCAGCATTTT	CASSLEVINQPQHF
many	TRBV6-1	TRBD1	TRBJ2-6	TGTGCCAGCACTGCCCGGACAGGCCCCTCTGGGGCCAACGTCCTGACTTTC	CASTARTGPSGANVLTF
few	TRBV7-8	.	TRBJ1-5	TGTGCCAGCAGCAAGCCGACGGTCAATAGCAATCAGCCCCAGCATTTT	CASSKPTVNSNQPQHF
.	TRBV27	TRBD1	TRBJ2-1	TGTGCCGGCAGTTTAGCCCGGGACAGGGGGCGCGATGAGCAGTTCTTC	CAGSLARDRGRDEQFF
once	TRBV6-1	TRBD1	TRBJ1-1	TGTGCCAGCAGTGAACGACGAGGGGGCATGAACACTGAAGCTTTCTTT	CASSERRGGMNTEAFF
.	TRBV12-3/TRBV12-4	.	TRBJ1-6	TGTGCCAGCACCGCAGCTTATAATTCACCCCTCCACTTT	CASTAAYNSPLHF
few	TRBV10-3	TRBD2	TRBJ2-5	TGTGCCATCAGTGATGCGGGGGGTGGAGAGACCCAGTACTTC	CAISDAGGGETQYF
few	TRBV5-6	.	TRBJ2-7	TGTGCCAGCGGACCTGAGGGCTCCCACGAGCAGTACTTC	CASGPEGSHEQYF
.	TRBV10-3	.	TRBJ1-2	TGTGCCATCAAGGGGCCAACTAACTATGGCTACACCTTC	CAIKGPTNYGYTF
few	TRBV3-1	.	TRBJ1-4	TGTGCCAGCAGCCAAGCGGGCGGGAGGGATGAAAAACTGTTTTTT	CASSQAGGRDEKLFF
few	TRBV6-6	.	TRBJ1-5	TGTGCCAGCGGCCCCAGTCAGCCCCAGCATTTT	CASGPSQPQHF